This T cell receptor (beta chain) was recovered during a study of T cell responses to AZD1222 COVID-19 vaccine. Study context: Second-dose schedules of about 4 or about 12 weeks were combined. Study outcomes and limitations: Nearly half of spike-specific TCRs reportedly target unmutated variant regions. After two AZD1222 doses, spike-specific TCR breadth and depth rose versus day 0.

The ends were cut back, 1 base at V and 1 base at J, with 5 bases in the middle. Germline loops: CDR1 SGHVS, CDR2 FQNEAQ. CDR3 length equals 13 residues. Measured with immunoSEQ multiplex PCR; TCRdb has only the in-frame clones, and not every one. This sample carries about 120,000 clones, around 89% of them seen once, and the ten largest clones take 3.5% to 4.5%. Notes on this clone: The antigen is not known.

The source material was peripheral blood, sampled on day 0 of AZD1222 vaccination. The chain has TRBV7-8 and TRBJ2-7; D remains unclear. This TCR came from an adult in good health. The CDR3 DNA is TGTGCCAGCAGCTTAGGCGAATCCTACGAGCAGTACTTC. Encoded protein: CASSLGESYEQYF.